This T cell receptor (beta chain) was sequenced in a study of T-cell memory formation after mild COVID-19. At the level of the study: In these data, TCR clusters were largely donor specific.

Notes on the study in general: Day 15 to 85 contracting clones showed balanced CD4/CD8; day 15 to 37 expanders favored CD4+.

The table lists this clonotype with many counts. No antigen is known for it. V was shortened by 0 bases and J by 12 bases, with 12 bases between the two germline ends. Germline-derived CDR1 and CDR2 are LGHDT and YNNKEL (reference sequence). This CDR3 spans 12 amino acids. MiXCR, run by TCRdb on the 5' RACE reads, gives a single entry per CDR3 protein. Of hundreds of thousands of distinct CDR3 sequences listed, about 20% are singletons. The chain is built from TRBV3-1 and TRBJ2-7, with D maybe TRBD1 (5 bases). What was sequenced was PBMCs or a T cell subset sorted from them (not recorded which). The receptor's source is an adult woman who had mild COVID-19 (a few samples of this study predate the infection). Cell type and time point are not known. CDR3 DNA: TGTGCCAGCAGCCAAGATTTTCAGGGCTGGTACTTC. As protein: CASSQDFQGWYF.